The 30 T cell receptor beta chains listed next were all sequenced from one sample in a study of T cells in Graves' hyperthyroidism and ophthalmopathy. Amplification of TCR beta CDR3 regions was performed using RNA transcripts as template. HTBI primers were used for first-round RT-PCR of the TCR CDR3. Using its own MiXCR run on the multiplex PCR reads, TCRdb lists one record per CDR3 protein. In the table there are about 540,000 distinct CDR3 sequences, 35% to 55% of which are singletons. The sequenced sample consisted of peripheral blood or thyroid tissue (not recorded which). Receptor source: a woman younger than 35 with Graves' hyperthyroidism.

On this clonotype: A much larger clonotype is one base distant, so this may be a read error. This chain connects TRBV10-3 to TRBJ2-5; D is perhaps TRBD1 (6 bases). The CDR3 length is 14 residues. CDR1 and CDR2 (germline): ENHRY, SYGVKD. With 5 bases removed from V and 2 bases from J, the gap between germline ends came to 12 bases. The CDR3 bases are TGTGCCATCAGTCGGCCTGGACAGCAAGAGACCCAGTACTTC. It specifies CAISRPGQQETQYF.

The genes are TRBV2 and TRBJ2-2; weak D call: TRBD2 (5 bases). Trimming took 7 bases from V and 1 from J, leaving 7 bases between them. CDR1 is SNHLY and CDR2 is FYNNEI in the germline V gene. The CDR3 contains 13 residues. The CDR3: CASIEGNTGELFF. In DNA, the CDR3 is TGTGCCAGCATAGAGGGGAACACCGGGGAGCTGTTTTTT.

The chain combines TRBV7-3 with TRBJ1-2; the D gene is possibly TRBD1 (6 bases). The V end lost 5 bases, the J end lost 0 bases, and 13 bases lay between the germline ends. Germline-derived CDR1 and CDR2 are SGHTA and FQGTGA. The CDR3 loop spans 15 amino acids. This CDR3 is CASSPAGGPNYGYTF. CDR3 coding DNA: TGTGCCAGCAGCCCCGCCGGGGGCCCTAACTATGGCTACACCTTC.

With respect to this clonotype: Compared with germline, one end of the junction differs, possibly owing to a read error. The chain is built from TRBV19 and TRBJ2-5; the match to TRBD2 covers 7 bases. The CDR3 spans 16 residues. Germline lookup yields CDR1 LNHDA and CDR2 SQIVND (reference sequence). The CDR3 DNA reads as TGCGCCAGCAGCCAAGACGGGGCGGGAGTTTTGGAGACCCAGTACTTC. Translation gives CASSQDGAGVLETQYF.

This sequence joins TRBV7-6 and TRBJ1-1, with 10 bases identical to TRBD1. Trimming took 6 bases from V and 0 from J; bases not matched to a gene: 7. This CDR3 region has 16 residues. CDR1 and CDR2 from the germline V gene are SGHVS and FNYEAQ. The DNA for the CDR3 is TGTGCCAGCAGTCGGGACAGGGGATATATGAACACTGAAGCTTTCTTT. Translated: CASSRDRGYMNTEAFF.

As to this clonotype: Given a much more abundant clone one base away, this may be a read error. J is TRBJ2-5 and V is TRBV20-1; TRBD2 matches 9 bases. This CDR3 has 16 amino acids. CDR1 is DFQATT, CDR2 SNEGSKA, per germline (reference sequence). Written as DNA, the CDR3 is TGCAGTGCTAGAGACGTCTCGGGACTAGCAGAAGAGACCCAGCACTTC. Translation gives CSARDVSGLAEETQHF.

This clonotype is a singleton in its sample. The rearrangement uses TRBV20-1 and TRBJ1-5; D uncertain. The ends were cut back, 0 bases at V and 5 bases at J, with 23 bases in the middle. The CDR3 loop spans 18 amino acids. Germline V gene sequence: CDR1 DFQATT, CDR2 SNEGSKA (reference sequence). CDR3 nucleotides: TGCAGTGCTAGAGATAGGGCCTCCCCAACCCGTATGGATCAGCCCCAGCATTTT. Protein sequence: CSARDRASPTRMDQPQHF.

This clonotype was seen only a few times. The chain combines TRBV15 with TRBJ2-2; the D is unclear. The CDR3 totals 16 residues. The ends were cut back, 0 bases at V and 6 bases at J, with 14 bases in the middle. Germline lookup yields CDR1 LNHNV and CDR2 YYDKDF (reference sequence). This CDR3 is CATSRDLGGVAGELFF. In DNA form, the CDR3 reads TGTGCCACCAGCAGAGATCTAGGTGGAGTGGCCGGGGAGCTGTTTTTT.

The chain combines TRBV6-5 with TRBJ2-7, with unresolved D. In germline, CDR1 is MNHEY, CDR2 SVGAGI. The CDR3 extends over 13 amino acids. Trimming took off 2 bases at V and 2 bases at J, with 7 bases between the two ends. The CDR3 here is CASSYTNTYEQYF. Written as DNA, the CDR3 is TGTGCCAGCAGTTACACTAATACCTACGAGCAGTACTTC.

Concerning this clonotype: This may come from a read error, since a much larger clone is one base off. The chain recombines TRBV29-1 with TRBJ2-2; 9 positions agree with TRBD1. The CDR3 runs to 13 residues. Unmatched junction bases numbered 2, after V lost 7 bases and J lost 2 bases. Per the germline V gene, CDR1 is SQVTM and CDR2 is ANQGSEA. The CDR3 bases are TGCAGCGCTACAGGGGGCAACACCGGGGAGCTGTTTTTT. Protein sequence: CSATGGNTGELFF.

The rearrangement uses TRBV10-2 and TRBJ2-7; the match to TRBD2 covers 13 bases. In germline, CDR1 is WSHSY, CDR2 SAAADI. The CDR3 has 14 amino acids. The V gene end was trimmed by 7 bases and the J gene end by 7 bases; junction bases not matched to a gene: 7. The CDR3 sequence: CASNQPTSGREQYF. CDR3 coding DNA: TGCGCCAGCAACCAACCGACTAGCGGGAGGGAGCAGTACTTC.

The chain joins TRBV7-2 to TRBJ2-7, with TRBD1 identical over 8 bases. The CDR3 consists of 14 residues. Germline V CDR1 and CDR2: SGHTA, FQGNSA. Trimming at V came to 6 bases and at J to 4 bases, leaving 8 bases not matched to a gene. The CDR3 DNA reads TGTGCCAGCAGTGACCTCCGGGACAGGTACGAGCAGTACTTC. This sequence encodes CASSDLRDRYEQYF.

The genes are TRBV5-6 and TRBJ1-1; D gene ambiguous. There are 13 residues in the CDR3. Deletions cut 2 bases from V and 0 bases from J, with 5 bases between. Germline V CDR1 and CDR2: SGHDT, YYEEEE. CDR3 nucleotides: TGTGCCAGCAGCTTTACAGTGAACACTGAAGCTTTCTTT. It codes for CASSFTVNTEAFF.

V and J are TRBV7-9 and TRBJ2-7; a weak D match, TRBD2 (6 bases). CDR3 size: 14 residues. Trimming shortened V by 3 bases and J by 5 bases, and 14 bases separated the two germline ends. In germline, CDR1 is SEHNR, CDR2 FQNEAQ (reference sequence). The CDR3 DNA sequence: TGTGCCAGCAGCTTTTCCGGGAGTGAAAACGAGCAGTACTTC. This codes for CASSFSGSENEQYF.

The rearrangement joins TRBV9 to TRBJ1-2; D may be TRBD1 (5 bases). The V gene lost 3 bases and the J gene lost 4 bases, with 10 bases spanning the gap. Germline loops: CDR1 SGDLS, CDR2 YYNGEE. The CDR3 loop spans 13 amino acids. CDR3 region: CASSAYGAYGYTF. In DNA form, the CDR3 reads TGTGCCAGCAGCGCCTACGGGGCCTATGGCTACACCTTC.

About this clonotype itself: An end of the junction does not agree with germline; a read error may underlie this. The genes are TRBV2 and TRBJ2-2; 9 positions match TRBD1. Germline CDR1 and CDR2: SNHLY and FYNNEI. The CDR3 sequence is 16 residues long. The CDR3 reads CASSEVQGASTGELFF. In DNA, the CDR3 is TGCGCCAGCAGTGAGGTACAGGGGGCTTCGACCGGGGAGCTGTTTTTT.

J is TRBJ2-7 and V is TRBV7-8; the match to TRBD2 covers 13 bases. The junction had 4 bases not matched to a gene; V was cut back by 5 bases and J by 3 bases. Germline CDR1 SGHVS, CDR2 FQNEAQ. This CDR3 comprises 15 residues. CDR3 region: CASSLGTSGIYEQYF. CDR3 in DNA: TGTGCCAGCAGCCTCGGGACTAGCGGGATCTACGAGCAGTACTTC.

As concerns this clonotype: It is likely a read error, because the conserved phenylalanine at the end of the CDR3 is missing. No DNA is shown, since the ends of the CDR3 on it are uncertain; the CDR3 is the one TCRdb lists. This chain joins TRBV7-2 and TRBJ1-6. The germline gives CDR1 SGHTA, CDR2 FQGNSA. 8 amino acids form the CDR3, both terminal residues included. The CDR3 protein is CASQLRMI.

The sample holds a few counts of this clonotype. The V and J genes are TRBV25-1 and TRBJ1-2; D not resolved. Germline CDR1 and CDR2: MGHDK and SYGVNS. V shed 11 bases and J shed 3 bases, with 19 bases lying between them. CDR3 length: 14 amino acids. CDR3 DNA: TGTGCCTGGAGCCACTCAACCCCGTACTATGGCTACACCTTC. Translated, it gives CAWSHSTPYYGYTF.

This chain connects TRBV6-5 to TRBJ2-7, with 7 bases lining up with TRBD1. Trimming cost V 6 bases and J 2 bases; bases outside gene matches: 10. In germline, CDR1 is MNHEY, CDR2 SVGAGI. The CDR3 is 15 amino acids. CDR3 in DNA: TGTGCCAGCAGAATAGGGGGCGTCCCGACCTACGAGCAGTACTTC. Translating gives CASRIGGVPTYEQYF.

This clonotype was recorded a few times. The genes are TRBV5-1 and TRBJ2-2; D gene unclear. The CDR3 length is 14 residues. Deletions cut 3 bases from V and 2 bases from J, with 8 bases between. Germline lookup yields CDR1 SGHRS and CDR2 YFSETQ. CDR3 residues: CASSSMVNTGELFF. The CDR3 DNA sequence: TGCGCCAGCAGCTCGATGGTTAACACCGGGGAGCTGTTTTTT.

This clonotype was detected many times. CDR3 region: CASSPTNTGELFF. As DNA, the CDR3 is TGTGCCAGCAGTCCAACGAACACCGGGGAGCTGTTTTTT. The chain employs TRBV7-2 and TRBJ2-2; unclear D gene. The CDR3 runs 13 residues. CDR1 and CDR2 (germline): SGHTA, FQGNSA. Trimming took 6 bases from V and 0 from J, leaving 5 bases between them.

The V and J genes are TRBV10-2 and TRBJ2-3; D may correspond to TRBD1 or TRBD2 (5 bases each). Deletions cut 2 bases from V and 6 bases from J, with 15 bases between. This CDR3 is 15 amino acids long. CDR1 and CDR2 (germline): WSHSY, SAAADI. This chain's CDR3 is CASSELGEFKDTQYF. CDR3 DNA sequence: TGCGCCAGCAGTGAGCTAGGGGAGTTTAAGGATACGCAGTATTTT.

The gene calls are TRBV29-1 and TRBJ1-2, with D possibly matching TRBD1 (5 bases). The germline CDR1 and CDR2 sequences are SQVTM and ANQGSEA. CDR3 length: 13 amino acids. Trimming left V 5 bases short and J 5 bases short, with 15 bases between. CDR3 sequence reads: CSVSNRDLYGYTF. CDR3 nucleotides: TGCAGCGTTTCCAATCGGGACCTGTATGGCTACACCTTC.

The chain links TRBV7-9 to TRBJ2-7; D might be TRBD2 (6 bases). Per the germline V gene, CDR1 is SEHNR and CDR2 is FQNEAQ (reference sequence). V lost 5 bases to trimming and J lost 0 bases, with 17 bases between them. This CDR3 has 16 residues. The CDR3 region has the DNA TGTGCCAGCAGCCAAGATCAGCGGGCATTCTCCTACGAGCAGTACTTC. It codes for CASSQDQRAFSYEQYF.

This clonotype appeared many times. CDR3 nucleotides: TGCAGTGCTAGAGAAGGCCTTAACTATGGCTACACCTTC. It is translated as CSAREGLNYGYTF. The chain has TRBV20-1 and TRBJ1-2; D call uncertain. Germline CDR1 DFQATT, CDR2 SNEGSKA (reference sequence). The CDR3 is made up of 13 amino acids. Trimming left V 0 bases short and J 1 base short, with 6 bases between.

There are a few counts of this clonotype. V gene TRBV2 combines with J gene TRBJ2-5; D might be TRBD1 (6 bases). V lost 8 bases and J lost 1, with 14 bases in between. The CDR3 covers 14 residues. Germline assignment: CDR1 SNHLY and CDR2 FYNNEI. The CDR3 reads CASGPDSTQETQYF. The CDR3 nucleotides are TGTGCCAGCGGACCGGACAGTACCCAAGAGACCCAGTACTTC.

Note on this clonotype: This is likely a read error, given that the CDR3 carries no conserved phenylalanine or tryptophan at its end. The gene calls are TRBV7-9 and TRBJ1-1; perhaps TRBD1 as D (5 bases). The CDR3 sequence is 13 residues long. V was clipped by 3 bases and J by 6 bases, with 11 bases between them. Germline CDR1 and CDR2: SEHNR and FQNEAQ (reference sequence). The CDR3 sequence: CASSFIGRAEAFL. For the CDR3, the DNA is TGTGCCAGCAGCTTTATTGGCAGGGCTGAAGCTTTCCTT.

This CDR3 reads CSAGTSGVTYEQYF. The CDR3 DNA follows: TGCAGCGCCGGGACTAGCGGGGTTACCTACGAGCAGTACTTC. The rearrangement links TRBV29-1 to TRBJ2-7; 13 bases align to TRBD2. V was clipped by 7 bases and J by 2 bases; unmatched bases: 5. Looked up from germline, CDR1 is SQVTM and CDR2 is ANQGSEA. CDR3 length: 14 residues.

This clonotype was recorded at least ten times. The chain links TRBV5-1 to TRBJ1-5; D is unresolved. The CDR3 has 13 residues. The V end lost 1 base, the J end lost 7 bases, and 9 bases lay between the germline ends. In germline, CDR1 is SGHRS, CDR2 YFSETQ. Written as DNA, the CDR3 is TGCGCCAGCAGCTTGCGGTACGGCCAGCCCCAGCATTTT. It is translated as CASSLRYGQPQHF.